This T cell receptor (beta chain) was captured in a study of T cells in Graves' hyperthyroidism and ophthalmopathy (dated by TCRdb to about 2019). With regard to the full study: Peripheral blood was sampled at the time of initial diagnosis, prior to any treatment. The roughly 99 discovery patients were divided at random into training and test sets in a 7:3 ratio. After blood sampling, hyperthyroidism patients were treated with methimazole at a starting dose of 30 mg daily, and ophthalmopathy patients were treated with high-dose intravenous methylprednisolone. The study also compared thyroid tissue and blood T-cell repertoires from a handful of Graves' hyperthyroidism patients. Whether ophthalmopathy could be predicted prospectively was tested in an independent validation cohort made up of under 20 hyperthyroidism patients plus 17 patients who later progressed to ophthalmopathy. To identify distinguishing TCR V-J signatures, a discovery cohort of around 100 patients was used, comprising 43 with Graves' ophthalmopathy and around 57 with stable Graves' hyperthyroidism. The paper reports TCR Vbeta CDR3 sequencing of roughly 140 peripheral blood samples: over 40 ophthalmopathy, some 80 hyperthyroidism and 17 progressor patients. General study outcomes and caveats: In validation, the model predicted progression to ophthalmopathy a median of around 6.5 months before onset, with 70% to 71% sensitivity and nearly 75% specificity. Most expanded thyroid clonotypes (frequency above 0.001) were also found in blood, which suggests that blood repertoires may mirror thyroid immune responses. A model built on a 13 V-J signature distinguished ophthalmopathy from stable hyperthyroidism, reaching over 85% sensitivity and under 84% specificity in cross-validation and 80%/75% in testing. No statistical method was used to set the sample size in advance, and investigators knew the group allocation.

The CDR3 covers 15 residues, taking in both the cysteine and the phenylalanine. This entry keeps only the CDR3 DNA: 45 bases, framed from base 1. The germline V gene encodes CDR1 SNHLY and CDR2 FYNNEI. In regard to this clonotype: Its recognized antigen is unknown. A read error may explain this, as a much larger clone is one base away.

Amplification of TCR beta CDR3 regions was carried out from RNA transcripts. The first round of RT-PCR for the TCR CDR3 was performed with the HTBI primer set and the Qiagen OneStep RT-PCR kit. A second multiplex PCR round built the libraries, followed by size selection and purification. The libraries were sequenced on an Illumina HiSeq2000 using paired-end 100 bp reads. In the paper's pipeline: SOAPnuke was used to process the raw data, with reads discarded if the reads contained adapters or uncalled bases, had a mean Phred below 15, or lacked an exact constant-primer or identifier match. COPE v1.2.5 was used to merge the high-quality paired reads, and each unique nucleotide sequence was defined as a clonotype. MiTCR v1.1 was used to align clonotypes to the IMGT TRBV, TRBD and TRBJ reference segments. Analysis was restricted to V-J combinations with a frequency above 0.0001, which covered roughly 99% of repertoires. The TCS score was defined as the ratio of F50 (clonal expansion) to E x V (chaos), calculated using BLOSUM62-based TCRdist between CDR3 peptides within each V-J. Welch's t-statistics and random forest reduced fewer than 550 V-J features to fewer than 15, which were used in a naive Bayes classifier (R e1071). The similarity between thyroid and blood repertoires was quantified using the Morisita-Horn index. TCRdb applied fastp at Q25 and MiXCR to the public reads, then kept only in-frame beta chains. Identical CDR3 proteins give one entry, which carries the most common genes and DNA. V and J calls and clone size were set by TCRdb, not the authors. Within this sample are hundreds of thousands of distinct CDR3 sequences, with 35% to 40% of them counted one time only. The ten largest clones represent 7.5% to 9.5% of the sample.

Stable Graves' hyperthyroidism was defined as no progression to ophthalmopathy during 18 months of follow-up. Hyperthyroidism patients were newly diagnosed, with disease duration under 2 months, and aged 18 to 65 years. The study excluded patients with uncontrolled infections, other autoimmune diseases, pregnancy or lactation. Clinical symptoms, serum thyroxine and TRAb, thyroid ultrasound, and orbital computed tomography formed the basis for the diagnoses. PBMCs were separated from roughly 9.3 ml of fresh peripheral blood using Ficoll-Paque density gradient centrifugation. Total RNA was extracted using Trizol reagent, and RNA quality was assessed on an Agilent 2100 Bioanalyzer.

What was sequenced was blood. Rearrangement joined TRBV2 to TRBJ2-5; the D gene identity is not certain. This TCR was sampled from a man between 18 and 29 years old with Graves' hyperthyroidism. The encoded CDR3 is CASSEGGRNQDTQYF. The bases are TGTGCCAGCAGTGAAGGCGGCAGAAACCAAGACACCCAGTACTTC.